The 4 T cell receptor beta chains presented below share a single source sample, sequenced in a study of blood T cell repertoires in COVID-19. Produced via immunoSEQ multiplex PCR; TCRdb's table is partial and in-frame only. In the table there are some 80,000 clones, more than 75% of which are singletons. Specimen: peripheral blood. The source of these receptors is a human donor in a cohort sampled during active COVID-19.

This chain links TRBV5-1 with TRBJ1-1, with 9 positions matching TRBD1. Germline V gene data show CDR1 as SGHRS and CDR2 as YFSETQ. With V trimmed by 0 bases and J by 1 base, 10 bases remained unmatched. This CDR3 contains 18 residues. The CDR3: CASSLGGIRDRANTEAFF. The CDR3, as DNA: TGCGCCAGCAGCTTGGGGGGAATAAGGGACAGGGCGAACACTGAAGCTTTCTTT.

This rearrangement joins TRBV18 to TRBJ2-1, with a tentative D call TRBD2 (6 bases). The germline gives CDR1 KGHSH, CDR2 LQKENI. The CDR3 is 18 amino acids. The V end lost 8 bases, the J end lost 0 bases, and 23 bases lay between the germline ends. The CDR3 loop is CASHPSDKVMSSYNEQFF. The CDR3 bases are TGTGCCAGCCACCCTAGCGATAAAGTTATGAGCTCCTACAATGAGCAGTTCTTC.

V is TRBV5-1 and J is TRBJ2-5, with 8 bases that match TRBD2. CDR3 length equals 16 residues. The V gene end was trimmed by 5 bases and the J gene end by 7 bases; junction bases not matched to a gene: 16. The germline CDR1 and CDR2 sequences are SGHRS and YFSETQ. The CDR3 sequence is CASSQTSGGPFATQYF. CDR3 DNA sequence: TGCGCCAGCAGTCAAACGAGCGGGGGCCCGTTCGCGACCCAGTACTTC.

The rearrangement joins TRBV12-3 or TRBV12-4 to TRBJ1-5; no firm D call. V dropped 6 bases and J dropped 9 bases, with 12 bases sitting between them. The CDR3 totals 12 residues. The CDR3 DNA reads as TGTGCCAGCAGAAACATCCTGCCGCCCCAGCATTTT. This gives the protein CASRNILPPQHF.